This record looks at one T cell receptor (beta chain) sequence and its context. Its antigen remains unidentified. No quality values exist for individual bases; no much larger clone is one base distant. The first patient joined ICON in 2016, and enrollment wrapped up when the last patient was enrolled in the second half of 2018. A subcohort of around 77 patients provided fresh tumor and matched uninvolved tissue for in-depth immune analyses, with TCR sequencing among those analyses. DNA for TCR sequencing was isolated from bulk tissue, and no cell sorting was done. This sample was included in a study of tumor-infiltrating lymphocytes in localized non-small cell lung cancer (TCRdb year 2021). Study-wide context: The cohort included patients whose samples were collected after neoadjuvant chemotherapy, as well as both smokers and never-smokers and several histologies. Resected tumor tissue and uninvolved lung tissue described as non-adjacent to the tumor were contributed by each patient, with both tissues obtained from the same patient. TCR sequencing was one of several integrated assays, alongside flow cytometry, multiplex immunofluorescence, RNA-seq, exome sequencing and proteomics, applied to the same patients. The overall ICON cohort was composed of approximately 150 surgical patients with localized non-small cell lung cancer whose tumors were resected. A total of roughly 51 patients were part of the paired comparison of immunoSEQ T-cell fraction between tumor and uninvolved lung. General conclusions and limits of the study: Higher T cell infiltration in tumors than in uninvolved lung tissue was supported by TCRbeta sequencing, consistent with immunofluorescence CD3 counts. Tumor T-cell fraction from TCR sequencing was not associated with recurrence-free survival (p = 0.61). Because different assays used different pieces of the same tissue, technical variation could not be distinguished from intratumor heterogeneity. Assay coverage varied across patients depending on available tissue quantity, so only a subset of the cohort had TCR sequencing. TCR-derived T-cell fraction did not differ between the flow cytometry-defined immunotypes IM1 (good prognosis) and IM2 (poor prognosis).

The T-cell fraction in tumor and uninvolved lung tissue was provided by TCR sequencing with the immunoSEQ assay. In the source study's methods: To analyze survival, patients were divided into a high T-cell fraction group (upper tertile) and a low T-cell fraction group (lower two tertiles), and the two groups were compared using a log-rank test. A signed-rank test was used to test differences in T-cell fraction between paired tumor and uninvolved lung samples. TCRdb re-hosts the immuneACCESS table, in-frame sequences only. Its copies lack some clones; in the studies checked, an unresolved V gene accounts for under half of them, and the cause for the rest is not known. V and J calls and clone size are given by that table; D and trimming were obtained from the DNA. The sample table shows about 12,000 clones, and 65% to 90% are seen once. The ten largest make up roughly 8.7% of the sample. In the germline V gene, CDR1 corresponds to MGHRA and CDR2 to YSYEKL. The germline ends are 4 bases apart after V is trimmed by 0 bases and J by 4 bases. Including the terminal cysteine and phenylalanine, the CDR3 comprises 13 residues. The sequence is cut down to CDR3 DNA, 39 bases in frame from base 1.

Sequenced material: lung tumor tissue. The clonotype was recovered from a human donor with non-small cell lung cancer. Recombination joined TRBV4-1 with TRBJ2-4, with the D segment identity uncertain. The nucleotide sequence is TGCGCCAGCAGCCAAGATCCGAAAAACATTCAGTACTTC. Its protein reads: CASSQDPKNIQYF.